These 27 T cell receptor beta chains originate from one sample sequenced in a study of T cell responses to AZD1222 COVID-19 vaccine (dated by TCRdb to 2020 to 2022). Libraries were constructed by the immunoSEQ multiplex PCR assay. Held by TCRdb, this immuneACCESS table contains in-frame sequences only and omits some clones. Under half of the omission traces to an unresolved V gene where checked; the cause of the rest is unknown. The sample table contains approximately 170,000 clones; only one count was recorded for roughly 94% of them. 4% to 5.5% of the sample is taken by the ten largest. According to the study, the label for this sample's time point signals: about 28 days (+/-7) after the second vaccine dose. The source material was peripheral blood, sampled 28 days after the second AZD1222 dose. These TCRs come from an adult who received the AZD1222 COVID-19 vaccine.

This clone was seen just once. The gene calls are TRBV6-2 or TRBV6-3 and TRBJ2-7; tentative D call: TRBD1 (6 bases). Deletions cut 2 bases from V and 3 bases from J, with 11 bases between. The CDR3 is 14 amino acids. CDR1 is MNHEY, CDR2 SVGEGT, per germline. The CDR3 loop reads CASSYGQRNYEQYF. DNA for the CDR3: TGTGCCAGCAGTTACGGACAGAGGAACTACGAGCAGTACTTC.

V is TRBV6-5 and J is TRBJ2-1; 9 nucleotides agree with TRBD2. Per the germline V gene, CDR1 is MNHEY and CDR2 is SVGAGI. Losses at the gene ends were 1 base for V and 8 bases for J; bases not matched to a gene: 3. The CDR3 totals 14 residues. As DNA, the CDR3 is TGTGCCAGCAGTTACTTTAGCGGGAGCGATGAGCAGTTCTTC. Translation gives CASSYFSGSDEQFF.

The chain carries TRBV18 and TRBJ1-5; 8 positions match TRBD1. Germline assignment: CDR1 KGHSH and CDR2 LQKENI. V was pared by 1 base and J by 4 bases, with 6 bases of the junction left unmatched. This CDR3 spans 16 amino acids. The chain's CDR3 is CASSPQEGTGNQPQHF. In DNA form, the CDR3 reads TGTGCCAGCTCACCACAGGAGGGGACAGGTAATCAGCCCCAGCATTTT.

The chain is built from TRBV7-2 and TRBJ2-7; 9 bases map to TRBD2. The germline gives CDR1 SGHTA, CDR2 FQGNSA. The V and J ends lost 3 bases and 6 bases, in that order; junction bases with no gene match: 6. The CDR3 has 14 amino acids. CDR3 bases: TGTGCCAGCAGCTTTGGCGGTAGCGGGGGCGAGCAGTACTTC. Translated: CASSFGGSGGEQYF.

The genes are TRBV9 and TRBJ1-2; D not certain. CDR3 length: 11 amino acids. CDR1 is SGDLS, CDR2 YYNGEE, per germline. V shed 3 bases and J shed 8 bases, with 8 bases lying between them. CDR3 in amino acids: CASSAQAGYTF. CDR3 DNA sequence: TGTGCCAGCAGCGCCCAGGCCGGCTACACCTTC.

The DNA of the CDR3 is TGTGCCAGCAGTAACCTAGCGGGAGATACGCAGTATTTT. Translation gives CASSNLAGDTQYF. The chain couples TRBV6-5 to TRBJ2-3; TRBD2 agrees at 8 bases. J was trimmed by 5 bases and V by 5 bases; bases with no gene match: 3. CDR3 length: 13 amino acids. Germline V lookup: CDR1 MNHEY, CDR2 SVGAGI.

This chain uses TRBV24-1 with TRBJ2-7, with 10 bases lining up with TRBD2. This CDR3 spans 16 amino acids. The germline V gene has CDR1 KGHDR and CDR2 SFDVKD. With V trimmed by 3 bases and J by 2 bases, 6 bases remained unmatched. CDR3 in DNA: TGTGCCACCAGTGATCAGTCTAGCGGGAGTCCCTACGAGCAGTACTTC. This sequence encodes CATSDQSSGSPYEQYF.

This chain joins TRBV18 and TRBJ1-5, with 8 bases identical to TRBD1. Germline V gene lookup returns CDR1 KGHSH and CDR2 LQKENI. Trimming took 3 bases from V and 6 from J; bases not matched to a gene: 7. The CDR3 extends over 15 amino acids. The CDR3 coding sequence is TGTGCCAGCTCACCCGGGACAGGTGGGATTCAGCCCCAGCATTTT. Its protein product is CASSPGTGGIQPQHF.

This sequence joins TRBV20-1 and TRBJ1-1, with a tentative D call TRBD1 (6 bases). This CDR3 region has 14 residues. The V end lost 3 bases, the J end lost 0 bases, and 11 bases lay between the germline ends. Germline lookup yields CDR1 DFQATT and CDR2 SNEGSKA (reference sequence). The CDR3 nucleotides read TGCAGTGCTAGTAGTACAGGGATGAACACTGAAGCTTTCTTT. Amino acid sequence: CSASSTGMNTEAFF.

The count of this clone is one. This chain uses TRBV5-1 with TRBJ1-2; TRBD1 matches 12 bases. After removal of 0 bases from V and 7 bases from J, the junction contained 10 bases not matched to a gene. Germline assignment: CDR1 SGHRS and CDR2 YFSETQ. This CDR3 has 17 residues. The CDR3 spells CASSLVPPGQGALGYTF. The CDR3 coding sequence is TGCGCCAGCAGCTTGGTCCCTCCGGGACAGGGGGCGCTTGGCTACACCTTC.

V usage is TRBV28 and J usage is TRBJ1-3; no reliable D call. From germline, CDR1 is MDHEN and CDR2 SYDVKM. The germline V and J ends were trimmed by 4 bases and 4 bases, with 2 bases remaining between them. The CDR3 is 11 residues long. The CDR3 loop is CASSWGNTIYF. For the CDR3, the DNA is TGTGCCAGCAGTTGGGGAAACACCATATATTTT.

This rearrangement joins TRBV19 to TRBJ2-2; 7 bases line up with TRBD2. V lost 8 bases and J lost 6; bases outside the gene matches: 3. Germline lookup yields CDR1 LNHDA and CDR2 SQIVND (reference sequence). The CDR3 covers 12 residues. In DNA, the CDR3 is TGTGCCAGTCGGGGGGAGGCCGGGGAGCTGTTTTTT. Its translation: CASRGEAGELFF. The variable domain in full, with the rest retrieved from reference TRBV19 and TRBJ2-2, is DGGITQSPKYLFRKEGQNVTLSCEQNLNHDAMYWYRQDPGQGLRLIYYSQIVNDFQKGDIAEGYSVSREKKESFPLTVTSAQKNPTAFYLCASRGEAGELFFGEGSRLTVL.

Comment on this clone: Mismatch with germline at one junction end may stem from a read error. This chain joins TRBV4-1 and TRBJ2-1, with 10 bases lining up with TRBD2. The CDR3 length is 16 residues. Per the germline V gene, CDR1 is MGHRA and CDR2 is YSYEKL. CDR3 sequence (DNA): TGCGCCAGCAGCCAAGATGAACTAGCGGGACTTAGATCGTCGGTCTTC. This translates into CASSQDELAGLRSSVF.

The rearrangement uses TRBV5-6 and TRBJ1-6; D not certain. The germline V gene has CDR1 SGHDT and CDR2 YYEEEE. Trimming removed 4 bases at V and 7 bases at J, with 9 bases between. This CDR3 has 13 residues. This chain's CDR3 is CASSQTENSPLHF. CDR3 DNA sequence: TGTGCCAGCAGCCAGACGGAGAATTCACCCCTCCACTTT.

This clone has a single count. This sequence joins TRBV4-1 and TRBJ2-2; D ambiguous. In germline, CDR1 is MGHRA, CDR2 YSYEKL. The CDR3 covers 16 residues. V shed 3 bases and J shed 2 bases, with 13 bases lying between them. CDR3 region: CASSHVVLPNTGELFF. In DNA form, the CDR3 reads TGCGCCAGCAGCCACGTCGTGCTACCTAACACCGGGGAGCTGTTTTTT.

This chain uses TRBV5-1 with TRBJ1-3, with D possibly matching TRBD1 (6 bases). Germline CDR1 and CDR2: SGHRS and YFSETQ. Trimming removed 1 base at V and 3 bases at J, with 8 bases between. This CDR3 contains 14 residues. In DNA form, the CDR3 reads TGCGCCAGCAGCTTGCCAGGGGTTGGAAACACCATATATTTT. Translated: CASSLPGVGNTIYF.

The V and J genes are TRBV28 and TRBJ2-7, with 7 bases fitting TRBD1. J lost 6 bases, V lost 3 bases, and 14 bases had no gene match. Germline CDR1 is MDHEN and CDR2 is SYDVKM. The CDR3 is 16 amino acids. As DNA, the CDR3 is TGTGCCAGCAGTTTGGGCTCGACAGGGTTCACTAGCGAGCAGTACTTC. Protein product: CASSLGSTGFTSEQYF.

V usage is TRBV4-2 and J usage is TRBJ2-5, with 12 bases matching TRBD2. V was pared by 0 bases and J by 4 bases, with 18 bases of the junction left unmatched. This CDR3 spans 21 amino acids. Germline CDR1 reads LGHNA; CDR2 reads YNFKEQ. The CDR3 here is CASSQDSVSSSLAGGLETQYF. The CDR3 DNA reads TGTGCCAGCAGCCAAGATTCTGTTAGCTCTAGTCTAGCGGGAGGGCTAGAGACCCAGTACTTC.

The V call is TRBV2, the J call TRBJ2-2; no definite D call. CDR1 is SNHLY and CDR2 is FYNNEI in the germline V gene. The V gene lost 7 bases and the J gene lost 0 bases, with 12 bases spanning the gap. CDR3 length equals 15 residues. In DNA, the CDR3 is TGTGCCAGCAAGTTGGAAAACGCGAACACCGGGGAGCTGTTTTTT. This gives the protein CASKLENANTGELFF.

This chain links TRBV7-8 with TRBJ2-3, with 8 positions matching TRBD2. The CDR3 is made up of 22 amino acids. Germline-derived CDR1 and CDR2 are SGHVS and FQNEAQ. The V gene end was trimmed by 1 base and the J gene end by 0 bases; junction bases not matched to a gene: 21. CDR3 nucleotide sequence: TGTGCCAGCAGCTTAGTGTCCAGCGGGAGTTTTGAGTTTCGAGTTAGCACAGATACGCAGTATTTT. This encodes CASSLVSSGSFEFRVSTDTQYF.

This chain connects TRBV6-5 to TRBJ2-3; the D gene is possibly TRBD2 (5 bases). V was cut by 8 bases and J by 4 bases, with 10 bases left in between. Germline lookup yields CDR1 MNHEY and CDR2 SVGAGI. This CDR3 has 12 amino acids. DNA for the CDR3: TGTGCCAGCTGGAGGTGGTCAGATACGCAGTATTTT. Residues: CASWRWSDTQYF.

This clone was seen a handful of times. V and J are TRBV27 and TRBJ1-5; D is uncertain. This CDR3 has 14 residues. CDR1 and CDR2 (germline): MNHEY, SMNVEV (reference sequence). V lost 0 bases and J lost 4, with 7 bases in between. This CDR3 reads CASSLSRTNQPQHF. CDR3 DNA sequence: TGTGCCAGCAGTTTATCAAGAACTAATCAGCCCCAGCATTTT.

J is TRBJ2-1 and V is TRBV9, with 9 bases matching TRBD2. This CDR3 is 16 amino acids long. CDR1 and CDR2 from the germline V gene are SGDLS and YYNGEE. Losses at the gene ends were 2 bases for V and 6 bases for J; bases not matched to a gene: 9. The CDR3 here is CASSVLAGVARNEQFF. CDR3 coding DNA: TGTGCCAGCAGCGTTTTAGCGGGGGTTGCTCGCAATGAGCAGTTCTTC.

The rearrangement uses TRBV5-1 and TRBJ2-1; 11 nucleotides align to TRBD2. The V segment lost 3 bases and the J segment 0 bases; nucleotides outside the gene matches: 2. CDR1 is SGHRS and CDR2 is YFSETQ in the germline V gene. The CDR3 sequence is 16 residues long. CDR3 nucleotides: TGCGCCAGCAGCTGGACTAGCGGGCACTCCTACAATGAGCAGTTCTTC. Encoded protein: CASSWTSGHSYNEQFF.

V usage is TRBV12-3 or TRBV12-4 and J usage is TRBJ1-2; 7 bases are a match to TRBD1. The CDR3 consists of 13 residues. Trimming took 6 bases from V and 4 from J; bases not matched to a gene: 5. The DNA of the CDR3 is TGTGCCAGCAGGGGGACAGAGACCTATGGCTACACCTTC. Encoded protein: CASRGTETYGYTF.

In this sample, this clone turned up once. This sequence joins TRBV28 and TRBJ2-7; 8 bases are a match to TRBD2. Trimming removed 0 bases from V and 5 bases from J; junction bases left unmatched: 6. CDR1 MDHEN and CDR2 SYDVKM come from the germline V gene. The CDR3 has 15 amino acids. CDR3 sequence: CASSLWASGRNEQYF. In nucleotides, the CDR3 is TGTGCCAGCAGTTTATGGGCTAGCGGGCGGAACGAGCAGTACTTC.

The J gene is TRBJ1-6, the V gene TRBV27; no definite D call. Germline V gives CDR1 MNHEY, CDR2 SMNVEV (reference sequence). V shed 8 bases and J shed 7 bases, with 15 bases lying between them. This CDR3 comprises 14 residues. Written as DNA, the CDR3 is TGTGCCAGCTCCCACCCGGGTGGAAATTCACCCCTCCACTTT. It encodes CASSHPGGNSPLHF.